This passage covers 23 T cell receptor beta chains from one sample sequenced in a study of T cell repertoires in cytomegalovirus infection. Each CDR3 protein is one row after TCRdb ran MiXCR on the reads. The sample has about 260,000 distinct CDR3 sequences; roughly 13% are singletons. The material sequenced was PBMCs. These receptor sequences come from a human donor in good health (CMV status not recorded). Some clones in this sample may be carry-over from other donors' samples.

Written as DNA, the CDR3 is TGCGCCAGCAGCTTGGGGAGCGGGGGGGCCTACAATGAGCAGTTCTTC. Its protein product is CASSLGSGGAYNEQFF. V is TRBV5-1 and J is TRBJ2-1; 10 bases match TRBD2. V was pared by 0 bases and J by 2 bases, with 2 bases of the junction left unmatched. This CDR3 is 16 amino acids long. CDR1 is SGHRS and CDR2 is YFSETQ in the germline V gene.

This clonotype was recorded at least ten times. The rearrangement joins TRBV28 to TRBJ2-7; the D gene is possibly TRBD2 (6 bases). The germline gives CDR1 MDHEN, CDR2 SYDVKM. Trimming removed 6 bases from V and 0 bases from J, with 9 bases in between. The CDR3 covers 13 residues. CDR3 DNA: TGTGCCAGCAGCCGCGGGGCCTCCTACGAGCAGTACTTC. The encoded protein is CASSRGASYEQYF.

This clonotype was seen a few times. V usage is TRBV3-1 and J usage is TRBJ2-1; TRBD1 might be the D (6 bases). Looked up from germline, CDR1 is LGHDT and CDR2 is YNNKEL (reference sequence). The CDR3 covers 15 residues. Trimming cost V 4 bases and J 6 bases, with 16 bases left between them. CDR3 in DNA: TGTGCCAGCAGCCCGCAGGGGTACCCCCTCAATGAGCAGTTCTTC. This encodes CASSPQGYPLNEQFF.

At least ten counts were recorded for this clonotype. V and J are TRBV7-2 and TRBJ1-1, with no clear D. Per the germline V gene, CDR1 is SGHTA and CDR2 is FQGNSA. With 5 bases removed from V and 8 bases from J, the gap between germline ends came to 15 bases. The CDR3 is 13 amino acids. The CDR3 reads CASSGPPLLEAFF. CDR3 in DNA: TGTGCCAGCAGCGGACCCCCTCTCTTGGAAGCTTTCTTT.

This clonotype has more than one count but fewer than ten. This rearrangement joins TRBV5-1 to TRBJ1-5, with D uncertain. V was trimmed by 4 bases and J by 4 bases, leaving 12 bases between them. Germline CDR1 and CDR2: SGHRS and YFSETQ. The CDR3 runs 14 residues. CDR3: CASSQDGRNQPQHF. The CDR3 DNA follows: TGCGCCAGCAGCCAAGATGGCAGGAATCAGCCCCAGCATTTT.

This clonotype was detected ten times or more. The chain joins TRBV4-3 to TRBJ1-2; D ambiguous. The CDR3 has 11 residues. CDR1 LGHNA and CDR2 YSLEER come from the germline V gene. The ends were cut back, 4 bases at V and 7 bases at J, with 7 bases in the middle. DNA for the CDR3: TGCGCCAGCAGCCCTGGAGTTGGCTACACCTTC. This sequence encodes CASSPGVGYTF.

The chain links TRBV20-1 to TRBJ2-1; D is unresolved. The CDR3 is made up of 12 amino acids. The germline V and J ends were trimmed by 5 bases and 3 bases, with 8 bases remaining between them. Germline V lookup: CDR1 DFQATT, CDR2 SNEGSKA (reference sequence). DNA of the CDR3: TGCAGTGCTGACCGCCGCTACAATGAGCAGTTCTTC. This gives the protein CSADRRYNEQFF.

The genes are TRBV12-3 or TRBV12-4 and TRBJ2-7; 9 bases agree with TRBD1. The CDR3 has 16 amino acids. Germline trimming cut 1 base from V and 1 base from J; bases unmatched to any gene: 5. Here the CDR3 reads CASSLGGQGNSYEQYF. In nucleotides, the CDR3 is TGTGCCAGCAGTTTAGGCGGACAGGGGAATTCCTACGAGCAGTACTTC.

There are a few counts of this clonotype. The V and J genes are TRBV29-1 and TRBJ2-7; 9 bases fit TRBD1. The J segment lost 2 bases and the V segment lost 4 bases, leaving 6 bases of the junction unmatched. Germline CDR1 is SQVTM and CDR2 is ANQGSEA. This CDR3 is built from 14 residues. Here the CDR3 DNA reads TGCAGCGTTGGACACAGGGGGCTTACCTACGAGCAGTACTTC. It codes for CSVGHRGLTYEQYF.

The gene calls are TRBV6-2 or TRBV6-3 and TRBJ1-1, with TRBD1 matching 8 bases. The germline V gene encodes CDR1 MNHEY and CDR2 SVGEGT. This CDR3 is 14 amino acids long. The junction had 6 bases not matched to a gene; V was cut back by 5 bases and J by 4 bases. The CDR3 protein is CASSLDRVITEAFF. The CDR3 nucleotides read TGTGCCAGCAGTCTGGACAGGGTGATCACTGAAGCTTTCTTT.

In its sample, this clonotype was seen many times. The CDR3 nucleotides are TGTGCCAGCAGCCTAGTACTAGCGGGGGGGTTGTTCTTC. Translating it yields CASSLVLAGGLFF. The V and J genes are TRBV7-2 and TRBJ2-1; 13 nucleotides line up with TRBD2. Germline loops: CDR1 SGHTA, CDR2 FQGNSA. Germline trimming cut 5 bases from V and 15 bases from J; bases unmatched to any gene: 7. The CDR3 extends over 13 amino acids.

On this clonotype: A clone one base away is much larger, so this may be a read error. CDR3 nucleotide sequence: TGTGCCAGCAGCTTAGACACAGCCTACGAGCAGTACTTC. It yields the protein CASSLDTAYEQYF. The genes are TRBV7-6 and TRBJ2-7; the D is unclear. Germline-derived CDR1 and CDR2 are SGHVS and FNYEAQ. Deletions cut 1 base from V and 2 bases from J, with 6 bases between. This CDR3 has 13 residues.

This clonotype showed up many times. The chain has TRBV4-1 and TRBJ1-6, with D tentatively TRBD1 (6 bases). Trimming stripped 3 bases from V and 7 bases from J, with 22 bases between. The germline CDR1 and CDR2 sequences are MGHRA and YSYEKL. The CDR3 consists of 18 residues. The CDR3 reads CASSQHNRPGQGNSPLHF. The CDR3 DNA is TGCGCCAGCAGCCAGCATAACCGTCCGGGACAAGGAAATTCACCCCTCCACTTT.

Many counts were recorded for this clonotype. The gene calls are TRBV7-9 and TRBJ2-1; 8 bases agree with TRBD2. Germline V gene data show CDR1 as SEHNR and CDR2 as FQNEAQ (reference sequence). Unmatched junction bases numbered 8, after V lost 1 base and J lost 3 bases. CDR3 length equals 17 residues. CDR3 amino acids: CASSLGAGGPYYNEQFF. The DNA for the CDR3 is TGTGCCAGCAGCTTAGGGGCGGGAGGACCTTACTACAATGAGCAGTTCTTC.

This clonotype was seen many times. V is TRBV6-4 and J is TRBJ2-3, with 8 bases lining up with TRBD1. The ends lost 2 bases at V and 4 bases at J; junction bases unmatched: 5. CDR1 is MRHNA, CDR2 SNTAGT, per germline. CDR3 length: 15 residues. DNA of the CDR3: TGTGCCAGCAGTGACGCAGGGGGCGAAGCAGATACGCAGTATTTT. Translation gives CASSDAGGEADTQYF.

In regard to this clonotype: Just one base apart from a much larger clone, this may be a read error. The CDR3, as DNA: TGTGTCAGCAATGCAGGGGGGGGCTACAATGAGCAGTTCTTC. Protein sequence: CVSNAGGGYNEQFF. The chain recombines TRBV28 with TRBJ2-1, with D perhaps being TRBD1 or TRBD2 (7 bases each). CDR3 length: 14 residues. Germline CDR1 reads MDHEN; CDR2 reads SYDVKM.

Comments on this clonotype: It may be a read error: a sequence one base away is much more abundant. V usage is TRBV25-1 and J usage is TRBJ1-1, with 8 bases identical to TRBD1. The CDR3 length is 15 residues. The V gene's germline CDR1 is MGHDK and CDR2 SYGVNS. This CDR3 is CASSERGQGNTKAFF. CDR3 coding DNA: TGTGCCAGCAGTGAAAGAGGACAGGGAAACACTAAAGCTTTCTTT.

V gene TRBV28 combines with J gene TRBJ1-6; D gene unclear. The CDR3 runs to 13 residues. V was clipped by 4 bases and J by 10 bases, with 11 bases between them. CDR1 and CDR2 (germline): MDHEN, SYDVKM. Here the CDR3 DNA reads TGTGCCAGCAGTTATGAGGCTTCGTCACCCCTCCACTTT. Translating gives CASSYEASSPLHF.

In this sample, this clonotype turned up many times. The chain is built from TRBV7-6 and TRBJ1-5, with D maybe TRBD1 (5 bases). Germline values: CDR1 SGHVS, CDR2 FNYEAQ. The germline V and J ends were trimmed by 1 base and 10 bases, with 14 bases remaining between them. The CDR3 length is 14 residues. The DNA of the CDR3 is TGTGCCAGCAGCTTAGGGGCCGCGGGGGGACCCCAGCATTTT. Translating it yields CASSLGAAGGPQHF.

The chain links TRBV20-1 to TRBJ1-5; 9 bases are shared with TRBD1. The J segment lost 5 bases and the V segment lost 5 bases, leaving 1 base of the junction unmatched. Germline CDR1 and CDR2: DFQATT and SNEGSKA (reference sequence). CDR3 length: 12 residues. The CDR3 loop reads CSARDRDQPQHF. The DNA for the CDR3 is TGCAGTGCTCGGGACAGGGATCAGCCCCAGCATTTT.

This clonotype has more than one count but fewer than ten. The genes are TRBV12-3 or TRBV12-4 and TRBJ2-7; D call uncertain. This CDR3 region has 12 residues. Trimming left V 4 bases short and J 6 bases short, with 10 bases between. The CDR3 spells CASSSPVGEQYF. CDR3 DNA: TGTGCCAGCAGTTCTCCTGTGGGCGAGCAGTACTTC.

This clonotype was observed a few times. This CDR3 reads CSASGRLNTGELFF. The CDR3 nucleotides read TGCAGTGCTAGCGGGAGGTTAAACACCGGGGAGCTGTTTTTT. This rearrangement joins TRBV20-1 to TRBJ2-2, with 7 bases aligning to TRBD2. CDR3 length equals 14 residues. The germline V gene encodes CDR1 DFQATT and CDR2 SNEGSKA (reference sequence). The junction had 3 bases not matched to a gene; V was cut back by 3 bases and J by 2 bases.

This clonotype was observed a few times. This sequence joins TRBV5-4 and TRBJ2-2; no definite D call. This CDR3 spans 15 amino acids. V dropped 6 bases and J dropped 1 base, with 13 bases sitting between them. In germline, CDR1 is SGHNT, CDR2 YYREEE (reference sequence). CDR3 in amino acids: CASTSQRENTGELFF. The CDR3 DNA sequence: TGTGCCAGCACCTCACAAAGGGAGAACACCGGGGAGCTGTTTTTT.